Below, 22 T cell receptor beta chains from the same sample are listed, as sequenced in a study of blood T cell repertoires in COVID-19. Assay used: immunoSEQ multiplex PCR; TCRdb lists only in-frame clones, some missing. The data show about 160,000 clones, around nine tenths seen once. The sequenced sample consisted of PBMCs or T cells enriched from blood (not recorded which). The receptor source for this set is a woman aged 50 to 60 who had recovered from COVID-19.

Here the CDR3 DNA reads TGCAGCGGTCAAAGGGGATCCACAGATACGCAGTATTTT. Translated: CSGQRGSTDTQYF. The chain employs TRBV29-1 and TRBJ2-3; D may be TRBD1 (5 bases). CDR3 length: 13 amino acids. Per germline, CDR1 SQVTM and CDR2 ANQGSEA. Trimming took off 7 bases at V and 2 bases at J, with 13 bases between the two ends.

This clone has only one observation. The V and J genes are TRBV5-6 and TRBJ1-2; possibly TRBD1 for D (6 bases). The CDR3 sequence is 15 residues long. Trimming removed 4 bases at V and 4 bases at J, with 17 bases between. Germline CDR1 is SGHDT and CDR2 is YYEEEE. As DNA, the CDR3 is TGTGCCAGCAGCCCGATTTGGACAGACCGCTATGGCTACACCTTC. The encoded protein is CASSPIWTDRYGYTF.

This clone was recorded once. The rearrangement uses TRBV12-3 or TRBV12-4 and TRBJ2-7; D not certain. This CDR3 is built from 13 residues. With 3 bases removed from V and 1 base from J, the gap between germline ends came to 7 bases. The CDR3 coding sequence is TGTGCCAGCAGTTTGTTCAGTTCCTACGAGCAGTACTTC. Protein: CASSLFSSYEQYF.

This clone was seen once. The chain recombines TRBV15 with TRBJ2-6, with D perhaps TRBD1 (6 bases). CDR1 and CDR2 (germline): LNHNV, YYDKDF (reference sequence). This CDR3 is 16 amino acids long. The V and J ends lost 1 base and 2 bases respectively, with 9 bases between them. CDR3 DNA sequence: TGTGCCACCAGCAGAGTATCAGGGGCTGGGGCCAACGTCCTGACTTTC. Translated, it gives CATSRVSGAGANVLTF.

The V call is TRBV7-2, the J call TRBJ2-3, with TRBD2 as a possible D gene (6 bases). The CDR3 sequence is 14 residues long. V was clipped by 6 bases and J by 1 base, with 11 bases between them. Germline CDR1 SGHTA, CDR2 FQGNSA. CDR3 DNA: TGTGCCAGCAGGTCGGGACTTGGCACAGATACGCAGTATTTT. Translation: CASRSGLGTDTQYF.

This chain joins TRBV30 and TRBJ2-7; a possible D gene is TRBD2 (5 bases). The CDR3 sequence is 13 residues long. CDR1 and CDR2 (germline): GTSNPN, SVGIG (reference sequence). V was trimmed by 2 bases and J by 0 bases, leaving 8 bases between them. Here the CDR3 DNA reads TGTGCCTGGAGTCCCCGGGGCTCCTACGAGCAGTACTTC. Its protein product is CAWSPRGSYEQYF.

This clone was seen a single time. V is TRBV7-2 and J is TRBJ1-1; 7 nucleotides align to TRBD1. After removal of 5 bases from V and 8 bases from J, the junction contained 8 bases not matched to a gene. There are 13 residues in the CDR3. Germline CDR1 is SGHTA and CDR2 is FQGNSA. The CDR3 protein is CASSILDRLEAFF. For the CDR3, the DNA is TGTGCCAGCAGCATACTGGACAGGTTAGAAGCTTTCTTT.

V usage is TRBV5-6 and J usage is TRBJ2-3; 8 bases align to TRBD2. V shed 4 bases, J shed 2 bases, and the junction held 9 bases outside the gene matches. Looked up from germline, CDR1 is SGHDT and CDR2 is YYEEEE. CDR3 length: 16 residues. CDR3 in amino acids: CASSKGTRGYTDTQYF. The CDR3 coding sequence is TGTGCCAGCAGCAAGGGGACTAGAGGGTACACAGATACGCAGTATTTT.

This sequence joins TRBV9 and TRBJ2-1; 7 bases agree with TRBD2. The germline V gene encodes CDR1 SGDLS and CDR2 YYNGEE. Trimming took 3 bases from V and 0 from J; bases not matched to a gene: 3. The CDR3 spans 15 residues. CDR3 sequence: CASSAGGNSYNEQFF. Here the CDR3 DNA reads TGTGCCAGCAGCGCCGGGGGGAACTCCTACAATGAGCAGTTCTTC.

This sequence joins TRBV25-1 and TRBJ2-1; 8 bases are shared with TRBD2. The CDR3 spans 14 residues. J lost 2 bases, V lost 6 bases, and 3 bases had no gene match. Looked up from germline, CDR1 is MGHDK and CDR2 is SYGVNS. The CDR3 sequence is CASRSGGTYNEQFF. In nucleotides, the CDR3 is TGTGCCAGCAGATCGGGGGGGACCTACAATGAGCAGTTCTTC.

V is TRBV7-2 and J is TRBJ1-2; TRBD1 is a possible D gene (6 bases). CDR1 is SGHTA, CDR2 FQGNSA, per germline. The CDR3 has 17 residues. Trimming removed 1 base from V and 0 bases from J, with 15 bases in between. The CDR3 coding sequence is TGTGCCAGCAGCTTAGTATCGGGGGGCCCAGCTAACTATGGCTACACCTTC. It specifies CASSLVSGGPANYGYTF. The full variable domain, completed using reference TRBV7-2 and TRBJ1-2, is GAGVSQSPSNKVTEKGKDVELRCDPISGHTALYWYRQSLGQGLEFLIYFQGNSAPDKSGLPSDRFSAERTGGSVSTLTIQRTQQEDSAVYLCASSLVSGGPANYGYTFGSGTRLTVV.

The rearrangement links TRBV19 to TRBJ1-4, with no clear D. Germline CDR1 is LNHDA and CDR2 is SQIVND (reference sequence). V was clipped by 1 base and J by 6 bases, with 15 bases between them. The CDR3 is made up of 16 amino acids. DNA of the CDR3: TGTGCCAGTAGTATAGCCCCGGACGGGGTGGATGAAAAACTGTTTTTT. It codes for CASSIAPDGVDEKLFF.

The chain carries TRBV7-9 and TRBJ2-5, with 9 positions matching TRBD1. CDR1 is SEHNR, CDR2 FQNEAQ, per germline (reference sequence). The J segment lost 3 bases and the V segment lost 3 bases, leaving 5 bases of the junction unmatched. This CDR3 has 15 amino acids. This chain's CDR3 is CASSLTGTGKETQYF. The DNA for the CDR3 is TGTGCCAGCAGCTTGACCGGGACAGGGAAAGAGACCCAGTACTTC.

For the CDR3, the DNA is TGTGCCAGCAGGAGTTATAGCAATCAGCCCCAGCATTTT. Protein product: CASRSYSNQPQHF. This chain links TRBV6-5 with TRBJ1-5; no clear D. The CDR3 is 13 residues long. V lost 6 bases, J lost 0 bases, and 6 bases lay in between. CDR1 MNHEY and CDR2 SVGAGI come from the germline V gene.

This clone was observed once. The CDR3 DNA reads TGTGCCAGCAGCTTGTGGGGGGGCTCTGGAAACACCATATATTTT. This encodes CASSLWGGSGNTIYF. This chain joins TRBV5-6 and TRBJ1-3, with D possibly matching TRBD1 (5 bases). The CDR3 is 15 residues long. Looked up from germline, CDR1 is SGHDT and CDR2 is YYEEEE. Trimming took off 1 base at V and 0 bases at J, with 8 bases between the two ends.

V and J are TRBV6-5 and TRBJ2-7; D is unclear. This CDR3 is built from 14 residues. V was clipped by 6 bases and J by 2 bases, with 14 bases between them. CDR1 and CDR2 from the germline V gene are MNHEY and SVGAGI. CDR3 DNA: TGTGCCAGCAGCCTACTACTTATCCCCTACGAGCAGTACTTC. Its protein product is CASSLLLIPYEQYF.

The gene calls are TRBV5-6 and TRBJ1-2, with D unclear. This CDR3 has 12 residues. Deletions cut 1 base from V and 4 bases from J, with 5 bases between. The germline V gene encodes CDR1 SGHDT and CDR2 YYEEEE. Written as DNA, the CDR3 is TGTGCCAGCAGCTTGAACAGCTATGGCTACACCTTC. It is translated as CASSLNSYGYTF.

This sequence joins TRBV7-2 and TRBJ1-2; TRBD1 might be the D (6 bases). Germline V gene sequence: CDR1 SGHTA, CDR2 FQGNSA. V lost 5 bases and J 2 bases, leaving 21 bases between the germline ends. This CDR3 comprises 17 residues. The DNA of the CDR3 is TGTGCCAGCAGCATGAGGACAGAACGATACTTAAACTATGGCTACACCTTC. Its protein product is CASSMRTERYLNYGYTF.

V and J are TRBV12-3 or TRBV12-4 and TRBJ1-1, with D possibly being TRBD1 (5 bases). This CDR3 contains 12 residues. V was trimmed by 6 bases and J by 5 bases, leaving 10 bases between them. In nucleotides, the CDR3 is TGTGCCAGCAGGTTCGACAGTACTGAAGCTTTCTTT. Translating gives CASRFDSTEAFF.

The chain carries TRBV18 and TRBJ2-2; D gene unclear. Germline V gene lookup returns CDR1 KGHSH and CDR2 LQKENI. Deletions cut 3 bases from V and 7 bases from J, with 12 bases between. This CDR3 comprises 14 residues. The CDR3 DNA reads as TGTGCCAGCTCACCGTTGTCAGAGGTCGGGGAGCTGTTTTTT. Translated: CASSPLSEVGELFF. The whole variable domain, filled in from reference TRBV18 and TRBJ2-2, reads NAGVMQNPRHLVRRRGQEARLRCSPMKGHSHVYWYRQLPEEGLKFMVYLQKENIIDESGMPKERFSAEFPKEGPSILRIQQVVRGDSAAYFCASSPLSEVGELFFGEGSRLTVL.

This sequence joins TRBV7-9 and TRBJ1-5, with D hard to call. The germline CDR1 and CDR2 sequences are SEHNR and FQNEAQ (reference sequence). V gave up 5 bases and J gave up 1 base, with 9 bases separating them. CDR3 length: 14 amino acids. The CDR3 coding sequence is TGTGCCAGCAGCCCGGGGAAGAGCAATCAGCCCCAGCATTTT. Its protein is CASSPGKSNQPQHF.

V is TRBV30 and J is TRBJ2-7, with D unresolved. Trimming took 3 bases from V and 0 from J, leaving 9 bases between them. CDR3 length: 13 residues. Germline lookup yields CDR1 GTSNPN and CDR2 SVGIG (reference sequence). In DNA form, the CDR3 reads TGTGCCTGGAGCGCGTACTCCTCCTACGAGCAGTACTTC. This gives the protein CAWSAYSSYEQYF.